This T cell receptor (beta chain) was observed in a study of T cells in pancreatic ductal adenocarcinoma (TCRdb year 2017). The study in broad terms: To learn about the adaptive T-cell response arising naturally, investigators profiled where tumor-infiltrating CD8+ T cells, together with suppressive cells, were located within resected pancreatic ductal adenocarcinoma, how abundant they were, and what qualities they showed. Broad study findings and their caveats: Tumor versus blood clonality comparisons may be biased because tumors are enriched in CD45RO+ effector rather than naive T cells, biasing toward lower diversity. Blood samples had more total productive templates and 7 to 10-fold more unique clonotypes than tumor samples. No significant difference in T-cell clonality was found between tumor and blood, with mean clonality of approximately 0.11 in tumors and less than 0.08 in blood. Because most pancreatic cancer patients present with inoperable disease, the resected cohort was biased toward the minority with early-stage disease.

Selected pancreatic ductal adenocarcinoma patients had undergone surgery without neoadjuvant therapy. Right after surgery, resected tumor tissue went into ice-cold media, and part of that tissue was flash frozen for DNA and RNA. Using the DNeasy Blood and Tissue Kit along with Proteinase K and RNase treatment, genomic DNA was extracted from 7 PBMC specimens and 9 flash-frozen tumor specimens. The immunoSEQ hsTCRB kit was used to amplify TCR beta CDR3 regions from genomic DNA. An Illumina HiSeq system was used for high-throughput TRB CDR3 sequencing. From the authors' description of their analysis: The immunoSEQ software was used to analyze sequencing reads, and nonproductive sequences containing premature stops or frame-shifts were removed. Clonality of the repertoire was calculated as one minus Shannon entropy normalized by log2 of the number of unique productive sequences. TCRdb stores this immuneACCESS table with in-frame sequences only. Part of the clones is absent; in the studies checked, under half of the shortfall reflects unresolved V genes, and no reason is known for the rest. V and J calls and clone size follow that table, whereas D and trimming were derived from the DNA. The sample records 8,500 to 9,500 clones, roughly two thirds of which are singletons. The ten largest clones take up around 30% of the sample.

From its cysteine to its phenylalanine, the CDR3 spans 13 amino acids. Only CDR3 DNA remains: 39 bases, in frame from the first base. The trim is 6 bases for V and 2 bases for J, with a gap of 11 bases between the germline ends. CDR1 GTSNPN and CDR2 SVGIG are derived from the germline V gene (reference sequence). Points on this clone: Its antigen remains unidentified. No per-base quality is available; no much larger clone lies one base away.

This sequence originates from a human donor with pancreatic ductal adenocarcinoma. The sequencing input was pancreatic tumor tissue. Rearrangement joined TRBV30 to TRBJ1-5; TRBD1 might be the D gene, on 5 matching bases. The CDR3 in this case is CACDWGGNQPQHF. In nucleotide form, the sequence is TGTGCCTGTGACTGGGGGGGCAATCAGCCCCAGCATTTT.